This T cell receptor (beta chain) emerged from a study of T cell repertoires in cytomegalovirus infection. Worth noting for this clonotype: What it binds is not known.

One entry per CDR3 protein, called by TCRdb with MiXCR from the reads. The repertoire has tens of thousands of distinct CDR3 sequences, approximately 22% of them found once; the top ten carry under 85%. V lost 5 bases and J lost 6, with 11 bases in between. Germline CDR1 and CDR2: WSHSY and SAAADI. The CDR3 extends over 13 amino acids. J is TRBJ1-5 and V is TRBV10-2; unclear D gene. Specimen: PBMCs, sequenced either directly or after in vitro stimulation (not recorded which). The receptor comes from a human donor in good health (CMV status not recorded). Some clones in this sample may be carry-over from other donors' samples. The CDR3 protein is CASSPVSGQPQHF. The CDR3 DNA is TGCGCCAGCAGTCCCGTATCGGGTCAGCCCCAGCATTTT.